A single sample gave rise to the 25 T cell receptor beta chains below, sequenced in a study of T cells in Graves' hyperthyroidism and ophthalmopathy. Researchers amplified the TCR beta CDR3 regions from RNA transcripts. Using the HTBI primer set, a first-round RT-PCR was run on the TCR CDR3. One entry per CDR3 protein results from TCRdb running MiXCR on the multiplex PCR reads. The table shows roughly 240,000 distinct CDR3 sequences, with around 24% occurring only once. The sample was blood. The receptor set was obtained from a middle-aged woman with Graves' ophthalmopathy.

This clonotype was seen a single time. The chain recombines TRBV2 with TRBJ1-5; D is perhaps TRBD1 (6 bases). The CDR3 contains 17 residues. The V end was cut by 3 bases, the J end by 12 bases, with 27 bases between. The germline V gene has CDR1 SNHLY and CDR2 FYNNEI. CDR3: CASSDYLGTPHGGRQHF. Written as DNA, the CDR3 is TGTGCCAGCAGTGATTATTTGGGGACACCCCACGGAGGGCGCCAGCATTTT.

Many counts were recorded for this clonotype. This chain links TRBV19 with TRBJ1-2, with a weak D call TRBD1 (6 bases). The CDR3 consists of 15 residues. The V and J ends lost 5 bases and 7 bases respectively, with 20 bases between them. Germline V CDR1 and CDR2: LNHDA, SQIVND (reference sequence). The CDR3 nucleotides read TGTGCCAGTAGTCCCTCCGGGACAAACGGGCGTGGCTACACCTTC. Protein sequence: CASSPSGTNGRGYTF. The full variable domain, in which reference TRBV19 and TRBJ1-2 provide the parts outside the CDR3, is DGGITQSPKYLFRKEGQNVTLSCEQNLNHDAMYWYRQDPGQGLRLIYYSQIVNDFQKGDIAEGYSVSREKKESFPLTVTSAQKNPTAFYLCASSPSGTNGRGYTFGSGTRLTVV.

This clonotype was recorded many times. The chain links TRBV29-1 to TRBJ1-3; D not certain. CDR1 and CDR2 from the germline V gene are SQVTM and ANQGSEA. CDR3 size: 14 residues. V lost 5 bases to trimming and J lost 0 bases, with 11 bases between them. CDR3 residues: CSVFGVRSGNTIYF. For the CDR3, the DNA is TGCAGCGTTTTTGGCGTCCGCTCTGGAAACACCATATATTTT.

This clonotype was seen repeatedly, ten times or more. The chain is built from TRBV15 and TRBJ2-5, with D uncertain. The CDR3 length is 16 residues. Deletions cut 3 bases from V and 1 base from J, with 15 bases between. Germline lookup yields CDR1 LNHNV and CDR2 YYDKDF (reference sequence). The CDR3 reads CATSSALRLFQETQYF. The DNA for the CDR3 is TGTGCCACCAGCAGTGCACTACGACTTTTCCAAGAGACCCAGTACTTC.

The V call is TRBV6-2 or TRBV6-3, the J call TRBJ2-7; 7 bases fit TRBD1. Unmatched junction bases numbered 8, after V lost 5 bases and J lost 4 bases. The CDR3 extends over 14 amino acids. In germline, CDR1 is MNHEY, CDR2 SVGEGT. The CDR3 loop reads CASSLRDRPYEQYF. The CDR3 DNA reads as TGTGCCAGCAGTCTCCGGGACAGACCATACGAGCAGTACTTC.

The chain couples TRBV18 to TRBJ2-7; 7 bases are a match to TRBD1. Trimming at V came to 4 bases and at J to 6 bases, leaving 3 bases not matched to a gene. CDR3 length equals 12 residues. CDR1 is KGHSH, CDR2 LQKENI, per germline. The CDR3, as DNA: TGTGCCAGCTCACGACAGGGCGGCGAGCAGTACTTC. Translating it yields CASSRQGGEQYF.

This clonotype was detected many times. The chain couples TRBV5-1 to TRBJ1-1, with TRBD1 identical over 8 bases. The CDR3 is 15 amino acids. The ends lost 0 bases at V and 4 bases at J; junction bases unmatched: 5. Germline lookup yields CDR1 SGHRS and CDR2 YFSETQ. The CDR3 sequence is CASSLAGTGSTEAFF. CDR3 DNA: TGCGCCAGCAGCTTGGCCGGGACAGGCTCCACTGAAGCTTTCTTT.

The V call is TRBV7-8, the J call TRBJ2-7; TRBD2 is a possible D gene (6 bases). The CDR3 consists of 16 residues. Deletions cut 3 bases from V and 7 bases from J, with 22 bases between. Germline loops: CDR1 SGHVS, CDR2 FQNEAQ. The CDR3 region is CASSFHAGRSALEQYF. The CDR3 bases are TGTGCCAGCAGCTTTCACGCAGGGAGGTCAGCGTTGGAGCAGTACTTC. The entire variable domain, with the rest obtained from reference TRBV7-8 and TRBJ2-7, is as follows: GAGVSQSPRYKVAKRGQDVALRCDPISGHVSLFWYQQALGQGPEFLTYFQNEAQLDKSGLPSDRFFAERPEGSVSTLKIQRTQQEDSAVYLCASSFHAGRSALEQYFGPGTRLTVT.

V and J are TRBV6-1 and TRBJ1-2; 7 nucleotides match TRBD1. The V gene end was trimmed by 6 bases and the J gene end by 6 bases; junction bases not matched to a gene: 7. Germline V gives CDR1 MNHNS, CDR2 SASEGT. This CDR3 is 13 amino acids long. Written as DNA, the CDR3 is TGTGCCAGCAGCCGGACCCAGGGGGATGGCTACACCTTC. Encoded protein: CASSRTQGDGYTF.

This clonotype occurred many times. This chain uses TRBV5-1 with TRBJ2-7, with TRBD1 identical over 9 bases. J gave up 5 bases and V 4 bases, and 7 bases lay outside the gene matches. The CDR3 has 14 residues. Germline CDR1 SGHRS, CDR2 YFSETQ. The CDR3 DNA reads TGCGCCAGCAGCGGGACAGGGTGGAGGGACGAGCAGTACTTC. Translating gives CASSGTGWRDEQYF.

This clonotype was recorded many times. V gene TRBV2 combines with J gene TRBJ2-3; D gene ambiguous. Germline V gene lookup returns CDR1 SNHLY and CDR2 FYNNEI. V dropped 7 bases and J dropped 1 base, with 9 bases sitting between them. The CDR3 is 13 amino acids. CDR3 protein: CASMESGTDTQYF. The CDR3 coding sequence is TGTGCCAGCATGGAGTCGGGCACAGATACGCAGTATTTT. Full variable domain (rest looked up from reference TRBV2 and TRBJ2-3): EPEVTQTPSHQVTQMGQEVILRCVPISNHLYFYWYRQILGQKVEFLVSFYNNEISEKSEIFDDQFSVERPDGSNFTLKIRSTKLEDSAMYFCASMESGTDTQYFGPGTRLTVL.

This clonotype was observed many times. The rearrangement joins TRBV12-3 or TRBV12-4 to TRBJ2-7; a possible D gene is TRBD1 (5 bases). This CDR3 has 15 amino acids. The V end lost 1 base, the J end lost 7 bases, and 17 bases lay between the germline ends. CDR3 protein: CASSLGGLSYQEQYF. The CDR3 DNA reads TGTGCCAGCAGTTTAGGGGGCCTCTCCTACCAGGAGCAGTACTTC.

This clonotype was counted many times. V gene TRBV5-1 combines with J gene TRBJ1-1; TRBD1 matches at 8 bases. The CDR3 is made up of 14 amino acids. The trim removed 5 bases at V and 7 bases at J, leaving 10 bases unmatched. The germline V gene has CDR1 SGHRS and CDR2 YFSETQ. Here the CDR3 reads CASRNPGGAGEAFF. CDR3 DNA sequence: TGCGCCAGCAGGAACCCAGGGGGCGCGGGTGAAGCTTTCTTT.

This clonotype was seen ten or more times. The chain couples TRBV20-1 to TRBJ1-2; 8 positions match TRBD1. Germline V gene sequence: CDR1 DFQATT, CDR2 SNEGSKA (reference sequence). This CDR3 is 11 amino acids long. This chain's CDR3 is CMPGGSKGYTF. The CDR3 DNA is TGCATGCCAGGGGGCTCGAAAGGCTACACCTTC.

This clonotype showed up just a few times. The CDR3 region has the DNA TGTGCCAGCAGTTGGGAGGGAGGGCAGTACTTC. Protein sequence: CASSWEGGQYF. The chain recombines TRBV12-3 or TRBV12-4 with TRBJ2-7; 7 bases match TRBD2. The V gene end was trimmed by 4 bases and the J gene end by 9 bases; junction bases not matched to a gene: 3. CDR3 size: 11 residues.

This clonotype appeared many times. The chain recombines TRBV7-8 with TRBJ2-5, with a possible D match to TRBD2 (6 bases). V lost 1 base, J lost 7 bases, and 19 bases lay in between. Germline V CDR1 and CDR2: SGHVS, FQNEAQ. This CDR3 is 16 amino acids long. The CDR3 DNA follows: TGTGCCAGCAGCTTAGAGGGACCCCGACGGGGAGGGACCCAGTACTTC. Protein product: CASSLEGPRRGGTQYF. The full variable domain, its missing parts supplied by reference TRBV7-8 and TRBJ2-5, is GAGVSQSPRYKVAKRGQDVALRCDPISGHVSLFWYQQALGQGPEFLTYFQNEAQLDKSGLPSDRFFAERPEGSVSTLKIQRTQQEDSAVYLCASSLEGPRRGGTQYFGPGTRLLVL.

This clonotype was counted many times. The V and J genes are TRBV7-2 and TRBJ2-7; possibly TRBD1 for D (5 bases). V lost 2 bases and J 5 bases, leaving 10 bases between the germline ends. Per germline, CDR1 SGHTA and CDR2 FQGNSA. The CDR3 has 13 residues. The CDR3 DNA reads as TGTGCCAGCAGCTTAAGGCAGGGAAACGAGCAGTACTTC. Amino acid sequence: CASSLRQGNEQYF.

This clonotype showed up many times. This chain uses TRBV5-1 with TRBJ1-6; 7 nucleotides agree with TRBD1. This CDR3 region has 16 residues. The V and J ends lost 2 bases and 7 bases, in that order; junction bases with no gene match: 9. Germline loops: CDR1 SGHRS, CDR2 YFSETQ. For the CDR3, the DNA is TGCGCCAGCAGCTTAATCCCCACAGGGGAGAATTCACCCCTCCACTTT. Translated, it gives CASSLIPTGENSPLHF.

At least ten counts were recorded for this clonotype. This chain joins TRBV28 and TRBJ1-2; D unclear. Trimming cost V 4 bases and J 1 base, with 7 bases left between them. The CDR3 contains 13 residues. In germline, CDR1 is MDHEN, CDR2 SYDVKM. CDR3 amino acids: CASSWVGNYGYTF. The CDR3 nucleotides are TGTGCCAGCAGTTGGGTCGGTAACTATGGCTACACCTTC.

V gene TRBV30 combines with J gene TRBJ1-1, with unresolved D. CDR3 length: 12 amino acids. Germline V gene lookup returns CDR1 GTSNPN and CDR2 SVGIG (reference sequence). The V end was cut by 3 bases, the J end by 0 bases, with 5 bases between. The DNA of the CDR3 is TGTGCCTGGAGGGGGATGAACACTGAAGCTTTCTTT. This sequence encodes CAWRGMNTEAFF.

V usage is TRBV19 and J usage is TRBJ1-1; D gene ambiguous. Germline assignment: CDR1 LNHDA and CDR2 SQIVND (reference sequence). The ends were cut back, 3 bases at V and 5 bases at J, with 10 bases in the middle. The CDR3 length is 13 residues. CDR3 DNA sequence: TGTGCCAGTAGTATTGGTGTACGGACTGAAGCTTTCTTT. The encoded protein is CASSIGVRTEAFF.

This clonotype was detected many times. The CDR3 nucleotides are TGCGCCAGCAGAGATTTACAGGGGGCTAATCAGCCCCAGCATTTT. Protein product: CASRDLQGANQPQHF. The genes are TRBV10-2 and TRBJ1-5; 9 nucleotides align to TRBD1. J was trimmed by 4 bases and V by 6 bases; bases with no gene match: 7. Per germline, CDR1 WSHSY and CDR2 SAAADI. This CDR3 has 15 residues.

The CDR3 region is CASSPTSRGWTGELFF. The CDR3 DNA follows: TGTGCCAGCAGCCCGACTTCTCGGGGTTGGACCGGGGAGCTGTTTTTT. The chain carries TRBV7-8 and TRBJ2-2; possible D gene TRBD2, 5 bases. Germline V lookup: CDR1 SGHVS, CDR2 FQNEAQ. CDR3 length: 16 amino acids. The V gene lost 5 bases and the J gene lost 5 bases, with 18 bases spanning the gap.

The sample holds many counts of this clonotype. This rearrangement joins TRBV10-2 to TRBJ2-7, with unresolved D. Germline V gives CDR1 WSHSY, CDR2 SAAADI. The V end was cut by 9 bases, the J end by 0 bases, with 12 bases between. CDR3 length: 13 amino acids. The CDR3: CASEARSSYEQYF. CDR3 coding DNA: TGCGCCAGTGAGGCCCGCAGCTCCTACGAGCAGTACTTC.

This clonotype was counted many times. The CDR3 nucleotides are TGTGCCTGGAGTGTACGGTGGGGGGAATCGGCGAACTATGGCTACACCTTC. It is translated as CAWSVRWGESANYGYTF. The V and J genes are TRBV30 and TRBJ1-2; D may be TRBD1 (5 bases). The CDR3 is made up of 17 amino acids. Germline assignment: CDR1 GTSNPN and CDR2 SVGIG (reference sequence). Trimming removed 0 bases from V and 2 bases from J, with 19 bases in between. The variable domain in full, with the rest retrieved from reference TRBV30 and TRBJ1-2, is SQTIHQWPATLVQPVGSPLSLECTVEGTSNPNLYWYRQAAGRGLQLLFYSVGIGQISSEVPQNLSASRPQDRQFILSSKKLLLSDSGFYLCAWSVRWGESANYGYTFGSGTRLTVV.